Detailed here is one T cell receptor (beta chain). Every PCR was spiked with synthetic TCR analog templates. Sequencing was performed with immunoSEQ multiplex PCR; in TCRdb, only in-frame clones are kept and a portion is missing. The table includes 31,000 or so clones, about 88% detected once. This entry is derived from a study of PD-L1 blockade in urothelial cancer. Study summary: Every 3 weeks, patients received intravenous atezolizumab 1,200 mg, beginning 2014. Bladder-origin urothelial cancer in males described most of the roughly 30 patients. Blood yielded a median of approximately 130,000 T cells per sample.

Time point in this sample: peripheral blood 6 weeks after treatment start. The CDR3 totals 16 residues. With 1 base clipped from V and 3 bases from J, the junction kept 4 bases outside the gene matches. Germline CDR1 and CDR2: SQVTM and ANQGSEA. Sequenced material: PBMCs, taken around atezolizumab (anti-PD-L1) treatment. This receptor was obtained from a man of 80 years or more with urothelial cancer. J is TRBJ2-1 and V is TRBV29-1, with 12 nucleotides matching TRBD2. CDR3 nucleotides: TGCAGCGTTGAAGTTCGGACTAGCGGGAACTACAATGAGCAGTTCTTC. This translates into CSVEVRTSGNYNEQFF.